Sequencing of this T cell receptor beta chain was carried out in a study of blood T cells in healthy people across ages. Points from the study as a whole: The lack of PBMC sorting stopped any conclusive naive versus antigen-experienced comparison.

Regarding this clonotype: Antigen specificity is unknown.

Donors ranged from roughly 6 to 90 years old and were healthy Caucasians in Russia. Combining a sample-barcoded 5' primer with a J-beta primer mix, a second PCR ran for roughly 7 to 12 cycles. The template-switch adaptor was a 5' adaptor with 12 random nucleotides. It tagged each cDNA molecule. CDR3-containing paired-end reads numbered at least 3 million in each sample. TCRdb recomputed calls from the 5' RACE reads with MiXCR, one row per CDR3 protein. This table holds nearly 1 million distinct CDR3 sequences, roughly 51% found once. The TCR was taken from a woman in her sixties or seventies in good health. Sequenced input: blood.

CDR3: CSAATLYNEQFF. CDR3 coding DNA: TGCAGTGCTGCAACTCTGTACAATGAGCAGTTCTTC. The V gene is TRBV20-1, the J gene TRBJ2-1, with D hard to call. There are 12 residues in the CDR3. V lost 5 bases and J 4 bases, leaving 9 bases between the germline ends. CDR1 is DFQATT, CDR2 SNEGSKA, per germline (reference sequence).